Below, 23 T cell receptor beta chains from the same sample are listed, as sequenced in a study of response to subunit inactivated influenza vaccine. TCRdb reanalysed the RT-PCR reads using MiXCR and keeps one entry per CDR3 protein. The table lists under 550,000 distinct CDR3 sequences, approximately 7.7% of them singletons, with approximately 13% in the top ten. The sequencing used PBMCs from blood, collected around 25 months after vaccination. Every receptor here comes from a man between 50 and 70 years old who received an inactivated influenza vaccine.

This clonotype was counted between two and nine times. The chain has TRBV10-2 and TRBJ1-2; D is uncertain. The germline V gene has CDR1 WSHSY and CDR2 SAAADI. This CDR3 is 14 amino acids long. V lost 6 bases, J lost 0 bases, and 11 bases lay in between. The CDR3 DNA reads as TGCGCCAGCAGGGAAGAATATTCTAACTATGGCTACACCTTC. It codes for CASREEYSNYGYTF.

This clonotype has a handful of counts. The rearrangement joins TRBV20-1 to TRBJ2-1, with D possibly being TRBD2 (6 bases). The CDR3 sequence is 12 residues long. CDR1 DFQATT and CDR2 SNEGSKA come from the germline V gene (reference sequence). V was pared by 4 bases and J by 6 bases, with 10 bases between. CDR3 sequence (DNA): TGCAGTGCTACAAGGAGGGTCAATGAGCAGTTCTTC. Protein: CSATRRVNEQFF.

This clonotype has a count of ten or more. The rearrangement links TRBV20-1 to TRBJ2-7; 13 bases align to TRBD2. Germline-derived CDR1 and CDR2 are DFQATT and SNEGSKA (reference sequence). After removal of 6 bases from V and 4 bases from J, the junction contained 6 bases not matched to a gene. This CDR3 spans 14 amino acids. CDR3 residues: CSATRTSGRYEQYF. In nucleotides, the CDR3 is TGCAGTGCGACCCGGACTAGCGGGAGATACGAGCAGTACTTC.

The V call is TRBV29-1, the J call TRBJ2-7, with D possibly called TRBD1 or TRBD2 (5 bases each). The V gene's germline CDR1 is SQVTM and CDR2 ANQGSEA. Trimming took 8 bases from V and 0 from J, leaving 14 bases between them. The CDR3 has 13 residues. The CDR3 bases are TGCAGCTTTGGGACGGGACCCTCCTACGAGCAGTACTTC. The encoded protein is CSFGTGPSYEQYF.

This clonotype was seen ten or more times. The J gene is TRBJ2-1, the V gene TRBV28; D may be TRBD2 (5 bases). This CDR3 comprises 12 residues. Germline V gives CDR1 MDHEN, CDR2 SYDVKM. V lost 1 base and J 12 bases, leaving 10 bases between the germline ends. As DNA, the CDR3 is TGTGCCAGCAGTTTATACGCAACTAGGCAGTTCTTC. It yields the protein CASSLYATRQFF.

The chain recombines TRBV6-1 with TRBJ1-1; D not resolved. Germline V gene sequence: CDR1 MNHNS, CDR2 SASEGT. Trimming took 6 bases from V and 0 from J, leaving 5 bases between them. The CDR3 is made up of 12 amino acids. CDR3 coding DNA: TGTGCCAGCAGGCTTATGAACACTGAAGCTTTCTTT. It is translated as CASRLMNTEAFF.

In its sample, this clonotype was seen many times. The rearrangement joins TRBV20-1 to TRBJ2-7; 13 bases match TRBD2. Germline trimming cut 1 base from V and 2 bases from J; bases unmatched to any gene: 8. Germline V gene lookup returns CDR1 DFQATT and CDR2 SNEGSKA (reference sequence). This CDR3 comprises 17 residues. CDR3 protein: CSARGLFGTSGTYEQYF. The CDR3, as DNA: TGCAGTGCTAGAGGTTTGTTCGGGACTAGCGGGACCTACGAGCAGTACTTC.

As concerns this clonotype: A much larger clone sits a single nucleotide away, making a read error possible. The rearrangement links TRBV2 to TRBJ2-1; a weak D match, TRBD1 (5 bases). This CDR3 has 16 residues. Germline V lookup: CDR1 SNHLY, CDR2 FYNNEI. The CDR3 here is CTSSEALWTIYNEQFF. CDR3 DNA sequence: TGTACCAGCAGTGAAGCGCTTTGGACAATCTACAATGAGCAGTTCTTC.

This chain links TRBV14 with TRBJ2-1, with 10 bases matching TRBD2. The V and J ends lost 4 bases and 5 bases, in that order; junction bases with no gene match: 5. This CDR3 is 15 amino acids long. Germline loops: CDR1 SGHDN, CDR2 FVKESK. The CDR3 spells CASSRLGLADNEQFF. CDR3 bases: TGTGCCAGCAGCCGCCTAGGACTAGCGGACAATGAGCAGTTCTTC.

The chain recombines TRBV12-3 or TRBV12-4 with TRBJ1-2; D is undetermined. This CDR3 region has 12 residues. The V gene lost 5 bases and the J gene lost 3 bases, with 7 bases spanning the gap. The CDR3 reads CASSGAHYGYTF. The CDR3 DNA reads TGTGCCAGCAGTGGAGCCCACTATGGCTACACCTTC.

In this sample, this clonotype turned up many times. The chain is built from TRBV5-1 and TRBJ1-2; weak D call: TRBD1 (6 bases). The germline V gene encodes CDR1 SGHRS and CDR2 YFSETQ. CDR3 size: 13 residues. V shed 0 bases and J shed 5 bases, with 8 bases lying between them. The CDR3 sequence: CASSLDRAYGYTF. The CDR3 DNA reads TGCGCCAGCAGCTTGGACAGGGCGTATGGCTACACCTTC. The full variable domain, in which reference TRBV5-1 and TRBJ1-2 provide the parts outside the CDR3, is KAGVTQTPRYLIKTRGQQVTLSCSPISGHRSVSWYQQTPGQGLQFLFEYFSETQRNKGNFPGRFSGRQFSNSRSEMNVSTLELGDSALYLCASSLDRAYGYTFGSGTRLTVV.

The chain joins TRBV14 to TRBJ1-2; 10 bases fit TRBD1. Trimming removed 1 base from V and 3 bases from J; junction bases left unmatched: 11. The CDR3 extends over 18 amino acids. Germline lookup yields CDR1 SGHDN and CDR2 FVKESK. CDR3 coding DNA: TGTGCCAGCAGCCAAGTACGGACAGGGGGAAAGGTGGACTATGGCTACACCTTC. Its protein is CASSQVRTGGKVDYGYTF.

The rearrangement joins TRBV12-3 or TRBV12-4 to TRBJ1-2, with TRBD1 identical over 8 bases. V gave up 5 bases and J gave up 5 bases; unmatched junction bases: 7. The length of the CDR3 is 14 residues. The CDR3 loop is CASSASGGRYGYTF. In DNA form, the CDR3 reads TGTGCCAGCAGTGCCTCAGGGGGCCGGTATGGCTACACCTTC.

This clonotype was seen many times. The chain combines TRBV5-6 with TRBJ2-1, with 7 bases lining up with TRBD1. CDR1 is SGHDT and CDR2 is YYEEEE in the germline V gene. The trim removed 4 bases at V and 0 bases at J, leaving 4 bases unmatched. The length of the CDR3 is 15 residues. The DNA for the CDR3 is TGTGCCAGCAGCATGACAGGGTCCTCCTACAATGAGCAGTTCTTC. Residues: CASSMTGSSYNEQFF.

The table lists this clonotype with a few counts. V and J are TRBV7-2 and TRBJ2-1; the match to TRBD2 covers 11 bases. The germline CDR1 and CDR2 sequences are SGHTA and FQGNSA. CDR3 size: 14 residues. V shed 7 bases and J 15 bases; nucleotides not matched to a gene: 14. CDR3 coding DNA: TGTGCCAGCACCGGAACTAGCGGGAGTTTTTTTCGGTTCTTC. It translates to CASTGTSGSFFRFF.

The chain employs TRBV24-1 and TRBJ2-1; D possibly corresponds to TRBD1 (6 bases). The CDR3 is 16 residues long. Germline assignment: CDR1 KGHDR and CDR2 SFDVKD. The V end was cut by 4 bases, the J end by 0 bases, with 12 bases between. CDR3: CATSDRRTASYNEQFF. The CDR3 region has the DNA TGTGCCACCAGTGACCGTAGGACAGCCTCCTACAATGAGCAGTTCTTC.

The chain uses TRBV14 and TRBJ2-5; a possible D gene is TRBD2 (5 bases). Trimming stripped 1 base from V and 4 bases from J, with 16 bases between. Per germline, CDR1 SGHDN and CDR2 FVKESK. The CDR3 covers 16 residues. The CDR3 is CASSQAKRWAGETQYF. Here the CDR3 DNA reads TGTGCCAGCAGCCAAGCGAAGCGGTGGGCCGGAGAGACCCAGTACTTC.

The chain is built from TRBV7-7 and TRBJ2-2; D gene uncertain. This CDR3 spans 11 amino acids. Per germline, CDR1 SSHAT and CDR2 FNYEAQ (reference sequence). The CDR3 is CAVASGGELFF. CDR3 nucleotide sequence: TGTGCTGTAGCAAGTGGCGGGGAGCTGTTTTTT.

This clonotype was recorded many times. This chain connects TRBV7-9 to TRBJ2-7; D not resolved. This CDR3 is built from 16 residues. Trimming removed 0 bases at V and 0 bases at J, with 12 bases between. The germline gives CDR1 SEHNR, CDR2 FQNEAQ (reference sequence). CDR3 residues: CASSLAVGLSSYEQYF. Here the CDR3 DNA reads TGTGCCAGCAGCTTAGCCGTCGGGTTAAGCTCCTACGAGCAGTACTTC.

This clonotype has only a few counts. V usage is TRBV20-1 and J usage is TRBJ2-1, with TRBD2 identical over 13 bases. The CDR3 contains 15 residues. Germline values: CDR1 DFQATT, CDR2 SNEGSKA (reference sequence). The V and J ends lost 5 bases and 15 bases, in that order; junction bases with no gene match: 16. Here the CDR3 reads CSAPDTSGRGPPPFF. The DNA of the CDR3 is TGCAGTGCTCCAGATACTAGCGGGAGGGGGCCGCCCCCGTTCTTC.

The chain uses TRBV5-1 and TRBJ1-4; D unclear. This CDR3 is built from 14 residues. Germline V gene lookup returns CDR1 SGHRS and CDR2 YFSETQ. With 7 bases removed from V and 3 bases from J, the gap between germline ends came to 13 bases. The CDR3 region has the DNA TGCGCCAGCGGCAGCGGTATGGCTAATGAAAAACTGTTTTTT. Encoded protein: CASGSGMANEKLFF. The full variable domain, completed using reference TRBV5-1 and TRBJ1-4, is KAGVTQTPRYLIKTRGQQVTLSCSPISGHRSVSWYQQTPGQGLQFLFEYFSETQRNKGNFPGRFSGRQFSNSRSEMNVSTLELGDSALYLCASGSGMANEKLFFGSGTQLSVL.

This chain links TRBV7-8 with TRBJ1-4; 8 bases map to TRBD1. J was trimmed by 3 bases and V by 6 bases; bases with no gene match: 6. This CDR3 is built from 15 residues. Germline CDR1 and CDR2: SGHVS and FQNEAQ. The CDR3 spells CASSPGTGSNEKLFF. The CDR3 coding sequence is TGTGCCAGCAGTCCCGGGACAGGTTCTAATGAAAAACTGTTTTTT. The full variable domain, in which reference TRBV7-8 and TRBJ1-4 provide the parts outside the CDR3, is GAGVSQSPRYKVAKRGQDVALRCDPISGHVSLFWYQQALGQGPEFLTYFQNEAQLDKSGLPSDRFFAERPEGSVSTLKIQRTQQEDSAVYLCASSPGTGSNEKLFFGSGTQLSVL.

The table lists this clonotype with many counts. The CDR3 sequence is CAISTGEYNEQFF. CDR3 in DNA: TGTGCCATCAGCACAGGGGAATACAATGAGCAGTTCTTC. The chain recombines TRBV10-3 with TRBJ2-1; TRBD1 matches at 7 bases. With V trimmed by 6 bases and J by 4 bases, 3 bases remained unmatched. Germline values: CDR1 ENHRY, CDR2 SYGVKD. The CDR3 extends over 13 amino acids.